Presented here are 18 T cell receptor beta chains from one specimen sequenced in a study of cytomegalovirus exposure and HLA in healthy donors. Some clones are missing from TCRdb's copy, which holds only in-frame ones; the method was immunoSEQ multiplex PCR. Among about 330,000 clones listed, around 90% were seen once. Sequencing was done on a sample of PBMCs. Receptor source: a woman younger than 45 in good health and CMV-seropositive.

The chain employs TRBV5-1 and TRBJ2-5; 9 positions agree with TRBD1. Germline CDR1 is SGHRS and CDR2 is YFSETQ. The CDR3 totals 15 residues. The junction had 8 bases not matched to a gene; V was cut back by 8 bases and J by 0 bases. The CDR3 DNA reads TGCGCCAGTACGAGGGACAGGGCGTACCAAGAGACCCAGTACTTC. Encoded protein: CASTRDRAYQETQYF.

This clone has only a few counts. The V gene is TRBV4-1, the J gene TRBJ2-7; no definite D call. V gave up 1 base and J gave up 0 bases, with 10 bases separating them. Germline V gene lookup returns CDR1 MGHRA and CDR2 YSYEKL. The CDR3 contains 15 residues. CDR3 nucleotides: TGCGCCAGCAGCCAAGGTTGGGGAAGCTCCTACGAGCAGTACTTC. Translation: CASSQGWGSSYEQYF.

DNA of the CDR3: TGCGCCAGCAGCTATTTCCGGGACGGGTACGAGCAGTACTTC. It translates to CASSYFRDGYEQYF. The chain links TRBV5-1 to TRBJ2-7; D is tentatively TRBD1 or TRBD2 (5 bases each). The CDR3 has 14 amino acids. V was clipped by 3 bases and J by 4 bases, with 14 bases between them. CDR1 is SGHRS, CDR2 YFSETQ, per germline.

The CDR3 sequence is CASSVEGFGHYGYTF. CDR3 nucleotide sequence: TGTGCCAGCAGCGTAGAAGGGTTTGGGCACTATGGCTACACCTTC. V gene TRBV9 combines with J gene TRBJ1-2; the D is unclear. Germline lookup yields CDR1 SGDLS and CDR2 YYNGEE. CDR3 size: 15 residues. The germline V and J ends were trimmed by 0 bases and 3 bases, with 12 bases remaining between them.

CDR3 coding DNA: TGTGCCAGCAGCTCGGAGGGACAGGGTAGGTTTCAGCCCCAGCATTTT. This translates into CASSSEGQGRFQPQHF. The rearrangement links TRBV5-6 to TRBJ1-5; TRBD1 agrees at 9 bases. This CDR3 has 16 amino acids. Germline CDR1 is SGHDT and CDR2 is YYEEEE. With V trimmed by 3 bases and J by 6 bases, 10 bases remained unmatched.

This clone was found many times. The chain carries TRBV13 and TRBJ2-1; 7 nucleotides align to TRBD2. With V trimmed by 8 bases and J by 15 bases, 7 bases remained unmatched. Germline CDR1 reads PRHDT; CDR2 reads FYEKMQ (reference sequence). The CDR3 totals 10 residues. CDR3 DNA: TGTGCCAGCGGGGGGGTCCACTTGTTCTTC. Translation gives CASGGVHLFF.

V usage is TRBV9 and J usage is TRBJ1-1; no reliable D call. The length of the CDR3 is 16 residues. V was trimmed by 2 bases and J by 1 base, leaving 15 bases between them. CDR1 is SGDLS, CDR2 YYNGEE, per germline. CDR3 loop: CASSVGGGRGNTEAFF. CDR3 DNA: TGTGCCAGCAGCGTTGGCGGTGGTCGGGGGAACACTGAAGCTTTCTTT.

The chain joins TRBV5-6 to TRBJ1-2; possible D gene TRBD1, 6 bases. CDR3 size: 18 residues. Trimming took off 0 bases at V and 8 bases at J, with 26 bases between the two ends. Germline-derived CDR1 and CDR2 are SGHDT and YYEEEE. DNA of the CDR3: TGTGCCAGCAGCTTGGCCTTTACAGGGAACACGGCCTCTTCGGGCTACACCTTC. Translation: CASSLAFTGNTASSGYTF.

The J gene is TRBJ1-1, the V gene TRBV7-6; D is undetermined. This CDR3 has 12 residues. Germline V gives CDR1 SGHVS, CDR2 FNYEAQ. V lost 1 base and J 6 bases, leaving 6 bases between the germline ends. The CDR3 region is CASSLGGPEAFF. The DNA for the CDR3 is TGTGCCAGCAGCTTAGGCGGGCCTGAAGCTTTCTTT.

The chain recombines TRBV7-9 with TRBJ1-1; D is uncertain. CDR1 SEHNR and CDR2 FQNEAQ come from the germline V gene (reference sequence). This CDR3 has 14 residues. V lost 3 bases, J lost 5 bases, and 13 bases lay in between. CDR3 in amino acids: CASSLEGKRTEAFF. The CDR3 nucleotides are TGTGCCAGCAGCTTGGAGGGTAAGAGGACTGAAGCTTTCTTT.

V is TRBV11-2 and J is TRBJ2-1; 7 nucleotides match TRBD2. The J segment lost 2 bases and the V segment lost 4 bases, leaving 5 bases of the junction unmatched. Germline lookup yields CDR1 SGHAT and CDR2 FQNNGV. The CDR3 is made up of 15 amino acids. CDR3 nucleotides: TGTGCCAGCAGCTCCGGACTAGGGCCCTACAATGAGCAGTTCTTC. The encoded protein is CASSSGLGPYNEQFF.

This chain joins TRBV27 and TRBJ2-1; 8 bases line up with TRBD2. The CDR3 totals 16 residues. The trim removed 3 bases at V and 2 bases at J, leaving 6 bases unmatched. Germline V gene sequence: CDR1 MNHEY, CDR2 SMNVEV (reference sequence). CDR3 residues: CASSLGTSGAYNEQFF. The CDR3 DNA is TGTGCCAGCAGTTTGGGAACTAGCGGAGCCTACAATGAGCAGTTCTTC.

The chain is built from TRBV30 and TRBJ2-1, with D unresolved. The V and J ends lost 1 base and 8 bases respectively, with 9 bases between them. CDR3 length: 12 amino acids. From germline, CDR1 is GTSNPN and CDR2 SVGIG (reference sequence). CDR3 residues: CAWSGGIYEQFF. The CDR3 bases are TGTGCCTGGAGTGGTGGGATCTATGAGCAGTTCTTC.

As DNA, the CDR3 is TGTGCCAGCAGCTTAATGTACCGGACAGTCGAATATGGCTACACCTTC. Protein sequence: CASSLMYRTVEYGYTF. This chain connects TRBV7-2 to TRBJ1-2; a possible D gene is TRBD1 (6 bases). The CDR3 loop spans 16 amino acids. Germline lookup yields CDR1 SGHTA and CDR2 FQGNSA. V was pared by 2 bases and J by 5 bases, with 18 bases between.

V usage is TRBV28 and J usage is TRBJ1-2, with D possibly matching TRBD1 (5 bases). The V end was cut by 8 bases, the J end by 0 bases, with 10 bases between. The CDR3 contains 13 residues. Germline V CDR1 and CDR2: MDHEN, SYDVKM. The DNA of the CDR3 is TGTGCCAGCGGGCGGGACCCTAACTATGGCTACACCTTC. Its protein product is CASGRDPNYGYTF.

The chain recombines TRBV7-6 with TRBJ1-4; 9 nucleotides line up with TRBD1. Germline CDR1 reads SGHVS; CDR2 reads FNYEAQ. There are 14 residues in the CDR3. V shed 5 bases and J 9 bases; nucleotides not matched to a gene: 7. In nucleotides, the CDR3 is TGTGCCAGCAGCCCGACCGGGACAGGGAAAAAACTGTTTTTT. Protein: CASSPTGTGKKLFF.

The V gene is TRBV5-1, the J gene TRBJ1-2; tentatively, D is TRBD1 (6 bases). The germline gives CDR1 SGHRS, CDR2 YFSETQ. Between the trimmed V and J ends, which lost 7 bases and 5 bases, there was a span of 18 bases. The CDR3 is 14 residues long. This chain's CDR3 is CASSYTEQGYGYTF. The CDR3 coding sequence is TGCGCCAGCTCCTATACCGAACAGGGTTATGGCTACACCTTC.

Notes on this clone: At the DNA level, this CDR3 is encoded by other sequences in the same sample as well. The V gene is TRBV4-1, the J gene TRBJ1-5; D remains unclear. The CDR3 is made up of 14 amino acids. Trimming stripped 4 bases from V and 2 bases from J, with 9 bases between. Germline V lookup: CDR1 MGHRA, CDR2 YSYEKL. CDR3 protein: CASSPGTGNQPQHF. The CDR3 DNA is TGCGCCAGCAGCCCGGGTACGGGCAATCAGCCCCAGCATTTT.